The TCR beta chain described here comes from a study of blood T cell repertoires in COVID-19. Sequencing was performed with immunoSEQ multiplex PCR; in TCRdb, only in-frame clones are kept and a portion is missing. Seen here are over 300,000 clones, approximately 88% observed once, and the top ten hold 0.97%. The study assigned cohorts using participant-reported clinical history. CDR1 SGDLS and CDR2 YYNGEE come from the germline V gene. The V and J ends lost 3 bases and 0 bases respectively, with 10 bases between them. CDR3 length equals 15 residues. The chain couples TRBV9 to TRBJ2-1; D is unclear. What was sequenced was PBMCs or T cells enriched from blood (not recorded which). The TCR comes from a woman younger than 45 with acute COVID-19. The chain's CDR3 is CASSEHWSSYNEQFF. The DNA for the CDR3 is TGTGCCAGCAGCGAGCACTGGAGCTCCTACAATGAGCAGTTCTTC.